Following are 25 T cell receptor beta chains from one sample sequenced in a study of shared clonotypes between healthy human individuals. Method: immunoSEQ multiplex PCR; TCRdb's copy keeps in-frame clones and lacks some. The sample carries about 2 million clones, just under 95% recorded once. Naive-designated CD8 cells lacked CD45RO, were positively enriched for CCR7, and omitted terminally differentiated effector memory CD45RA+ cells. Source material: naive CD8+ T cells sorted from blood. The receptor set was obtained from a young man in good health.

The V and J genes are TRBV6-5 and TRBJ1-4, with D possibly matching TRBD1 (6 bases). The CDR3 covers 14 residues. The germline V gene encodes CDR1 MNHEY and CDR2 SVGAGI. V was shortened by 0 bases and J by 5 bases, with 7 bases between the two germline ends. CDR3 amino acids: CASSYSRGNEKLFF. CDR3 DNA: TGTGCCAGCAGTTACTCGAGGGGGAATGAAAAACTGTTTTTT.

In nucleotides, the CDR3 is TGTGCCAGCAGCCCTGATCAGGGTAATGAGCAGTTCTTC. Its translation is CASSPDQGNEQFF. The chain joins TRBV5-6 to TRBJ2-1; D might be TRBD1 (5 bases). Trimming took 4 bases from V and 7 from J, leaving 12 bases between them. The CDR3 covers 13 residues. Germline CDR1 SGHDT, CDR2 YYEEEE.

V usage is TRBV11-1 and J usage is TRBJ2-7; perhaps TRBD1 as D (5 bases). The V end was cut by 5 bases, the J end by 4 bases, with 9 bases between. The CDR3 sequence is 12 residues long. Per germline, CDR1 SGHAT and CDR2 FQDESV (reference sequence). The CDR3 spells CASSVDSYEQYF. The CDR3 nucleotides are TGTGCCAGCAGCGTTGACAGTTACGAGCAGTACTTC.

The genes are TRBV29-1 and TRBJ2-7; 12 bases fit TRBD2. The CDR3 contains 15 residues. J gave up 4 bases and V 6 bases, and 10 bases lay outside the gene matches. The germline V gene encodes CDR1 SQVTM and CDR2 ANQGSEA. The CDR3 loop reads CSVRGSSGGAYEQYF. The DNA of the CDR3 is TGCAGCGTCCGAGGGTCTAGCGGGGGGGCGTACGAGCAGTACTTC.

The CDR3 bases are TGCGCCAGCAGCCAAGATATCCGGTCCGGAAACACCATATATTTT. Protein product: CASSQDIRSGNTIYF. This rearrangement joins TRBV4-3 to TRBJ1-3; D uncertain. The V gene's germline CDR1 is LGHNA and CDR2 YSLEER. This CDR3 spans 15 amino acids. V was trimmed by 0 bases and J by 4 bases, leaving 10 bases between them.

The chain uses TRBV9 and TRBJ1-4; no clear D. Trimming stripped 2 bases from V and 0 bases from J, with 17 bases between. The CDR3 consists of 18 residues. Germline V gene lookup returns CDR1 SGDLS and CDR2 YYNGEE. This chain's CDR3 is CASSVNPRKVATNEKLFF. The CDR3 DNA sequence: TGTGCCAGCAGCGTTAACCCTCGAAAGGTTGCAACTAATGAAAAACTGTTTTTT.

This chain links TRBV11-2 with TRBJ1-6; possibly TRBD1 for D (5 bases). With 0 bases removed from V and 6 bases from J, the gap between germline ends came to 9 bases. The CDR3 totals 15 residues. Germline assignment: CDR1 SGHAT and CDR2 FQNNGV. CDR3 nucleotide sequence: TGTGCCAGCAGCTTAGATCAGGGATCTAATTCACCCCTCCACTTT. Translating it yields CASSLDQGSNSPLHF.

This clone was observed a single time. In the same sample, other DNA sequences code for this CDR3. The chain joins TRBV5-4 to TRBJ2-5, with D possibly being TRBD2 (5 bases). CDR1 and CDR2 (germline): SGHNT, YYREEE (reference sequence). V lost 2 bases, J lost 4 bases, and 9 bases lay in between. The CDR3 spans 13 residues. Here the CDR3 reads CASSFRGSETQYF. For the CDR3, the DNA is TGTGCCAGCAGCTTCCGGGGTTCAGAGACCCAGTACTTC.

This chain uses TRBV7-9 with TRBJ2-1; tentatively, D is TRBD2 (6 bases). Germline V gives CDR1 SEHNR, CDR2 FQNEAQ (reference sequence). The V and J ends lost 2 bases and 6 bases respectively, with 17 bases between them. The CDR3 is made up of 16 amino acids. In nucleotides, the CDR3 is TGTGCCAGCAGCTTACCAACCGGGACTTTAGGCAATGAGCAGTTCTTC. As protein: CASSLPTGTLGNEQFF.

This sequence joins TRBV7-6 and TRBJ2-7; D tentatively fits TRBD1 or TRBD2 (5 bases each). The CDR3 runs to 15 residues. The germline V gene encodes CDR1 SGHVS and CDR2 FNYEAQ. V lost 1 base and J lost 4, with 14 bases in between. The DNA of the CDR3 is TGTGCCAGCAGCTTAGAGAGTCAGGGAGTGTACGAGCAGTACTTC. This gives the protein CASSLESQGVYEQYF.

J is TRBJ1-2 and V is TRBV7-2; no clear D. V gave up 5 bases and J gave up 0 bases, with 16 bases separating them. The germline V gene encodes CDR1 SGHTA and CDR2 FQGNSA. The CDR3 totals 16 residues. CDR3 coding DNA: TGTGCCAGCAGCCCCGCGGGGTCCCCAACTAACTATGGCTACACCTTC. It yields the protein CASSPAGSPTNYGYTF.

A single count supports this clone. At one end, the junction sequence differs from germline, possibly due to a read error. The chain joins TRBV2 to TRBJ2-2, with 7 bases lining up with TRBD1. This CDR3 comprises 14 residues. CDR1 is SNHLY and CDR2 is FYNNEI in the germline V gene. The CDR3 region has the DNA TGTGCCGGCAGGGACAGCTTGAACACCGGGGAGCTGTTTTTT. This translates into CAGRDSLNTGELFF.

This clone was observed a few times. This chain joins TRBV7-2 and TRBJ1-6; no reliable D call. V lost 5 bases and J lost 8, with 10 bases in between. Germline assignment: CDR1 SGHTA and CDR2 FQGNSA. The CDR3 runs to 13 residues. The CDR3 DNA reads as TGTGCCAGCAGCACCGACTCGCATTCACCCCTCCACTTT. Its protein product is CASSTDSHSPLHF.

The chain employs TRBV4-1 and TRBJ2-1; D not resolved. In germline, CDR1 is MGHRA, CDR2 YSYEKL. The CDR3 contains 14 residues. V was trimmed by 1 base and J by 5 bases, leaving 9 bases between them. CDR3 bases: TGCGCCAGCAGCCAAGTGTTTACGGACAATGAGCAGTTCTTC. This translates into CASSQVFTDNEQFF.

This chain uses TRBV6-1 with TRBJ2-5; D is perhaps TRBD1 (6 bases). This CDR3 region has 15 residues. V shed 7 bases and J shed 2 bases, with 17 bases lying between them. Germline values: CDR1 MNHNS, CDR2 SASEGT. This CDR3 reads CASTSAGAVQETQYF. CDR3 coding DNA: TGTGCCAGCACCTCCGCAGGGGCGGTGCAAGAGACCCAGTACTTC.

The V and J genes are TRBV19 and TRBJ2-7, with 11 bases identical to TRBD1. The CDR3 extends over 17 amino acids. Germline loops: CDR1 LNHDA, CDR2 SQIVND (reference sequence). J lost 6 bases, V lost 1 base, and 11 bases had no gene match. CDR3 nucleotide sequence: TGTGCCAGTAGTATAGGCACGGACAGGGGGCGGTTTTCCGAGCAGTACTTC. Protein product: CASSIGTDRGRFSEQYF.

This sequence joins TRBV27 and TRBJ2-5; 9 nucleotides agree with TRBD1. The J call may be mistaken, given a closer DNA end match to TRBJ2-7. Germline CDR1 and CDR2: MNHEY and SMNVEV (reference sequence). The CDR3 is 13 residues long. The CDR3: CASSYRGRYEQYF. The CDR3 nucleotides read TGTGCCAGCAGTTACAGGGGGCGGTACGAGCAGTACTTC.

The J gene is TRBJ2-7, the V gene TRBV14; TRBD2 matches at 11 bases. J was trimmed by 4 bases and V by 6 bases; bases with no gene match: 14. The CDR3 extends over 17 amino acids. Germline V gene sequence: CDR1 SGHDN, CDR2 FVKESK. CDR3 nucleotides: TGTGCCAGCAGTGACGGACTAGCGGGTTTCTGGAGTTACGAGCAGTACTTC. It is translated as CASSDGLAGFWSYEQYF. Complete variable domain (other parts from reference TRBV14 and TRBJ2-7): EAGVTQFPSHSVIEKGQTVTLRCDPISGHDNLYWYRRVMGKEIKFLLHFVKESKQDESGMPNNRFLAERTGGTYSTLKVQPAELEDSGVYFCASSDGLAGFWSYEQYFGPGTRLTVT.

This chain joins TRBV13 and TRBJ1-2; 8 positions agree with TRBD1. The trim removed 2 bases at V and 4 bases at J, leaving 6 bases unmatched. The CDR3 runs 15 residues. CDR1 is PRHDT, CDR2 FYEKMQ, per germline (reference sequence). The CDR3 here is CASSLRQGSGYGYTF. The DNA for the CDR3 is TGTGCCAGCAGCTTACGACAGGGGTCAGGCTATGGCTACACCTTC.

The rearrangement links TRBV6-5 to TRBJ1-2, with D uncertain. The CDR3 runs 13 residues. Between the trimmed V and J ends, which lost 2 bases and 5 bases, there was a span of 9 bases. Germline loops: CDR1 MNHEY, CDR2 SVGAGI. CDR3 protein: CASSYAAAYGYTF. CDR3 bases: TGTGCCAGCAGTTACGCGGCAGCTTATGGCTACACCTTC.

V gene TRBV9 combines with J gene TRBJ2-1; 11 nucleotides align to TRBD2. V lost 4 bases, J lost 8 bases, and 11 bases stayed unmatched. The CDR3 covers 16 residues. Germline-derived CDR1 and CDR2 are SGDLS and YYNGEE. As DNA, the CDR3 is TGTGCCAGCAGCCATCTAAAACTAGCGGGAGAGCATGAGCAGTTCTTC. Protein product: CASSHLKLAGEHEQFF.

This chain uses TRBV4-1 with TRBJ1-2, with 7 bases lining up with TRBD1. This CDR3 contains 15 residues. J was trimmed by 2 bases and V by 0 bases; bases with no gene match: 3. CDR1 and CDR2 from the germline V gene are MGHRA and YSYEKL. In nucleotides, the CDR3 is TGCGCCAGCAGCCAAGATATGGGACAGAACTATGGCTACACCTTC. Its protein is CASSQDMGQNYGYTF.

The rearrangement joins TRBV6-5 to TRBJ1-2; TRBD1 matches at 7 bases. The V and J ends lost 6 bases and 6 bases, in that order; junction bases with no gene match: 10. CDR3 length equals 14 residues. The V gene's germline CDR1 is MNHEY and CDR2 SVGAGI. The chain's CDR3 is CASRQTGLGDGYTF. DNA of the CDR3: TGTGCCAGCAGACAGACAGGGCTAGGGGATGGCTACACCTTC.

This clone is a singleton in its sample. The identical CDR3 is also encoded by other nucleotide sequences in the sample. This chain joins TRBV30 and TRBJ2-7; D might be TRBD1 (6 bases). Germline V gene lookup returns CDR1 GTSNPN and CDR2 SVGIG (reference sequence). Trimming shortened V by 4 bases and J by 3 bases, and 7 bases separated the two germline ends. This CDR3 comprises 11 residues. CDR3 sequence: CAWTQGYEQYF. In DNA, the CDR3 is TGTGCCTGGACACAGGGCTACGAGCAGTACTTC.

This clone was seen a single time. This rearrangement joins TRBV28 to TRBJ2-7; perhaps D is TRBD1 or TRBD2 (6 bases each). V was trimmed by 5 bases and J by 1 base, leaving 24 bases between them. The length of the CDR3 is 18 residues. CDR1 and CDR2 from the germline V gene are MDHEN and SYDVKM. Here the CDR3 DNA reads TGTGCCAGCAGTAGTTCCTTTACAGGGAAGGAGGGATCCTACGAGCAGTACTTC. Translated, it gives CASSSSFTGKEGSYEQYF.